These 20 T cell receptor beta chains originate from one sample sequenced in a study of neoadjuvant nivolumab and ipilimumab in lung cancer. Method: immunoSEQ multiplex PCR; TCRdb's copy keeps in-frame clones and lacks some. The table has some 30,000 clones, 90% seen once; the top ten hold roughly 4.5%. The material sequenced was peripheral blood, taken after neoadjuvant nivolumab, alone or with ipilimumab, at or shortly before surgery. These receptors originate from an adult with non-small cell lung cancer.

The CDR3: CASSLEGRAANYGYTF. CDR3 bases: TGTGCCAGCAGCTTGGAGGGCAGGGCGGCTAACTATGGCTACACCTTC. The rearrangement links TRBV5-4 to TRBJ1-2, with D possibly being TRBD1 (5 bases). This CDR3 has 16 residues. Trimming shortened V by 0 bases and J by 0 bases, and 12 bases separated the two germline ends. Germline CDR1 and CDR2: SGHNT and YYREEE (reference sequence).

J is TRBJ2-3 and V is TRBV7-9; D call uncertain. The CDR3 consists of 13 residues. Trimming removed 4 bases from V and 3 bases from J, with 8 bases in between. The germline CDR1 and CDR2 sequences are SEHNR and FQNEAQ (reference sequence). The CDR3 region is CASSSPWTDTQYF. CDR3 DNA sequence: TGTGCCAGCAGCTCACCGTGGACAGATACGCAGTATTTT.

The V and J genes are TRBV2 and TRBJ2-5, with no clear D. Deletions cut 6 bases from V and 0 bases from J, with 2 bases between. Germline assignment: CDR1 SNHLY and CDR2 FYNNEI. This CDR3 has 11 amino acids. The CDR3 is CASSYQETQYF. For the CDR3, the DNA is TGTGCCAGCAGCTACCAAGAGACCCAGTACTTC.

This clone was observed a handful of times. The chain has TRBV5-1 and TRBJ1-1; D is unclear. The V gene lost 0 bases and the J gene lost 2 bases, with 14 bases spanning the gap. CDR3 length equals 16 residues. Germline V gives CDR1 SGHRS, CDR2 YFSETQ. CDR3 sequence (DNA): TGCGCCAGCAGCTTGGAGGGCGCGCCCTCTAACACTGAAGCTTTCTTT. Translated: CASSLEGAPSNTEAFF. Full variable domain (outside the CDR3, taken from reference TRBV5-1 and TRBJ1-1): KAGVTQTPRYLIKTRGQQVTLSCSPISGHRSVSWYQQTPGQGLQFLFEYFSETQRNKGNFPGRFSGRQFSNSRSEMNVSTLELGDSALYLCASSLEGAPSNTEAFFGQGTRLTVV.

As DNA, the CDR3 is TGCGCCAGCAGCTTGGTGGGACCGAACACCGGGGAGCTGTTTTTT. It translates to CASSLVGPNTGELFF. V usage is TRBV5-1 and J usage is TRBJ2-2; D possibly matches TRBD1 or TRBD2 (5 bases each). Germline lookup yields CDR1 SGHRS and CDR2 YFSETQ. CDR3 length equals 15 residues. The V gene lost 0 bases and the J gene lost 0 bases, with 6 bases spanning the gap.

The V call is TRBV7-2, the J call TRBJ1-1; D is unresolved. The germline CDR1 and CDR2 sequences are SGHTA and FQGNSA. This CDR3 has 13 residues. Trimming pared 5 bases from V and 5 bases from J, leaving 12 bases between. The CDR3 sequence is CASSPPAGTEAFF. The CDR3 nucleotides read TGTGCCAGCAGCCCCCCCGCGGGTACTGAAGCTTTCTTT.

This chain links TRBV6-1 with TRBJ1-1, with D uncertain. The germline V gene encodes CDR1 MNHNS and CDR2 SASEGT. V gave up 0 bases and J gave up 5 bases, with 7 bases separating them. This CDR3 is 13 amino acids long. The CDR3 DNA reads as TGTGCCAGCAGTGAAGCTCGATCGACTGAAGCTTTCTTT. Its translation: CASSEARSTEAFF.

The genes are TRBV18 and TRBJ1-1, with TRBD1 identical over 7 bases. Looked up from germline, CDR1 is KGHSH and CDR2 is LQKENI. The CDR3 consists of 16 residues. After removal of 3 bases from V and 4 bases from J, the junction contained 11 bases not matched to a gene. The CDR3 bases are TGTGCCAGCTCACCTAATCGACAGGGCGGGGGCACTGAAGCTTTCTTT. Its translation is CASSPNRQGGGTEAFF. The full variable domain, in which reference TRBV18 and TRBJ1-1 provide the parts outside the CDR3, is NAGVMQNPRHLVRRRGQEARLRCSPMKGHSHVYWYRQLPEEGLKFMVYLQKENIIDESGMPKERFSAEFPKEGPSILRIQQVVRGDSAAYFCASSPNRQGGGTEAFFGQGTRLTVV.

The genes are TRBV28 and TRBJ2-7, with TRBD1 as a possible D gene (6 bases). Trimming stripped 3 bases from V and 2 bases from J, with 17 bases between. In germline, CDR1 is MDHEN, CDR2 SYDVKM. The CDR3 has 16 amino acids. CDR3 coding DNA: TGTGCCAGCAGTTTCCATTCCGGGACACTTACCTACGAGCAGTACTTC. Its protein product is CASSFHSGTLTYEQYF.

The V call is TRBV6-5, the J call TRBJ2-7; D unresolved. V lost 2 bases to trimming and J lost 3 bases, with 14 bases between them. The CDR3 has 15 residues. Germline CDR1 reads MNHEY; CDR2 reads SVGAGI. The CDR3 region is CASSYPLGNSYEQYF. In DNA, the CDR3 is TGTGCCAGCAGTTACCCCCTCGGTAACAGCTACGAGCAGTACTTC.

The chain joins TRBV18 to TRBJ2-2; D gene unclear. There are 12 residues in the CDR3. V was trimmed by 5 bases and J by 0 bases, leaving 1 base between them. Germline CDR1 and CDR2: KGHSH and LQKENI. The CDR3 protein is CASSTNTGELFF. The CDR3 DNA reads as TGTGCCAGCTCAACGAACACCGGGGAGCTGTTTTTT.

A word on this clone: This specimen includes other DNA sequences encoding the same CDR3. The J gene is TRBJ1-5, the V gene TRBV18; 12 nucleotides align to TRBD1. CDR3 length: 15 amino acids. Per the germline V gene, CDR1 is KGHSH and CDR2 is LQKENI. V shed 3 bases and J 4 bases; nucleotides not matched to a gene: 1. This CDR3 reads CASSPGQGANQPQHF. The DNA for the CDR3 is TGTGCCAGCTCACCGGGACAGGGGGCTAATCAGCCCCAGCATTTT.

This clone appeared once. V is TRBV27 and J is TRBJ1-5; D is perhaps TRBD1 (6 bases). The V and J ends lost 6 bases and 15 bases respectively, with 27 bases between them. The CDR3 sequence is 15 residues long. Germline values: CDR1 MNHEY, CDR2 SMNVEV (reference sequence). The CDR3 DNA reads as TGTGCCAGCAGCCGTGATATTTCAGGGGCATCAAATTGGCATTTT. It yields the protein CASSRDISGASNWHF.

The chain joins TRBV7-2 to TRBJ2-5; the D gene is possibly TRBD2 (6 bases). The CDR3 loop spans 16 amino acids. Trimming stripped 2 bases from V and 2 bases from J, with 15 bases between. Germline CDR1 and CDR2: SGHTA and FQGNSA. The CDR3 DNA reads as TGTGCCAGCAGCTTAACCTCGACTAGGACACAAGAGACCCAGTACTTC. Translating gives CASSLTSTRTQETQYF.

This rearrangement joins TRBV11-2 to TRBJ2-7, with D perhaps matching TRBD2 (6 bases). Germline values: CDR1 SGHAT, CDR2 FQNNGV. The CDR3 spans 17 residues. V dropped 5 bases and J dropped 0 bases, with 20 bases sitting between them. The CDR3 loop reads CASSESVGRSSSYEQYF. The CDR3 DNA follows: TGTGCCAGCAGCGAATCCGTGGGGAGGTCGAGCTCCTACGAGCAGTACTTC. Drawing the rest from reference TRBV11-2 and TRBJ2-7, the complete variable domain is EAGVAQSPRYKIIEKRQSVAFWCNPISGHATLYWYQQILGQGPKLLIQFQNNGVVDDSQLPKDRFSAERLKGVDSTLKIQPAKLEDSAVYLCASSESVGRSSSYEQYFGPGTRLTVT.

The rearrangement links TRBV13 to TRBJ1-2, with D perhaps TRBD1 (5 bases). V was cut by 1 base and J by 7 bases, with 13 bases left in between. This CDR3 has 14 amino acids. The germline gives CDR1 PRHDT, CDR2 FYEKMQ (reference sequence). CDR3 residues: CASSLVGPSLGYTF. CDR3 nucleotides: TGTGCCAGCAGCTTAGTGGGGCCCTCTCTTGGCTACACCTTC.

This sequence joins TRBV5-1 and TRBJ1-2, with unresolved D. Germline assignment: CDR1 SGHRS and CDR2 YFSETQ. There are 14 residues in the CDR3. Trimming shortened V by 0 bases and J by 8 bases, and 14 bases separated the two germline ends. DNA for the CDR3: TGCGCCAGCAGCTTGGCGCGGGGATGGGAGGGCTACACCTTC. It codes for CASSLARGWEGYTF. The variable domain in full, completed from reference TRBV5-1 and TRBJ1-2, reads KAGVTQTPRYLIKTRGQQVTLSCSPISGHRSVSWYQQTPGQGLQFLFEYFSETQRNKGNFPGRFSGRQFSNSRSEMNVSTLELGDSALYLCASSLARGWEGYTFGSGTRLTVV.

A single count supports this clone. J is TRBJ2-3 and V is TRBV9, with 7 bases aligning to TRBD2. The length of the CDR3 is 17 residues. The germline gives CDR1 SGDLS, CDR2 YYNGEE. V trimming: 0 bases; J trimming: 0 bases; junction bases outside the gene matches: 7. The DNA of the CDR3 is TGTGCCAGCAGCGTAGGGGCTAGCGGTGCTAGCACAGATACGCAGTATTTT. Translation gives CASSVGASGASTDTQYF.

This chain links TRBV5-4 with TRBJ2-7; 12 bases agree with TRBD2. Trimming removed 0 bases from V and 1 base from J; junction bases left unmatched: 2. Germline assignment: CDR1 SGHNT and CDR2 YYREEE (reference sequence). The CDR3 runs 16 residues. CDR3 loop: CASSLAGLAGSYEQYF. CDR3 in DNA: TGTGCCAGCAGCTTGGCGGGACTAGCGGGTTCCTACGAGCAGTACTTC.

V usage is TRBV18 and J usage is TRBJ1-2; 7 nucleotides align to TRBD1. Germline loops: CDR1 KGHSH, CDR2 LQKENI. Germline trimming cut 3 bases from V and 3 bases from J; bases unmatched to any gene: 7. CDR3 length: 15 amino acids. Here the CDR3 DNA reads TGTGCCAGCTCACCCCCGGGACAGAGGGACTATGGCTACACCTTC. This translates into CASSPPGQRDYGYTF.